This T cell receptor beta chain comes out of a study of blood T cell repertoires in COVID-19. Study at large: COVID-19 samples from acute and convalescent phases originated in the United States, Italy and Spain.

Original handling: Reference gene primer amplification yielded estimated nucleated cell counts. The data were produced by immunoSEQ multiplex PCR, yet TCRdb's version contains in-frame clones alone and is incomplete. V and J calls and clone size come straight from that table; D and trimming were deduced from the DNA. Counted here are fewer than 350,000 clones, about 91% occurring once; the ten biggest clones make up roughly a tenth. V was pared by 3 bases and J by 2 bases, with 6 bases between. Germline V gene lookup returns CDR1 SEHNR and CDR2 FQNEAQ (reference sequence). The CDR3 is 13 amino acids.

The receptor was derived from a woman aged 35 to 49 who had recovered from COVID-19. The V gene is TRBV7-9, the J gene TRBJ2-3; D gene ambiguous. Material for sequencing was PBMCs or T cells enriched from blood (not recorded which). The CDR3 DNA reads as TGTGCCAGCAGCTTTGACAACACAGATACGCAGTATTTT. Translated: CASSFDNTDTQYF.